This note documents a single T cell receptor beta chain sequence. The data are from a study of blood T cell repertoires in COVID-19. The overall study: The study drew acute and convalescent COVID-19 samples from the United States, Italy and Spain. The cDNA or gDNA used as material had been derived from T cells, B-cell-depleted T cells, or PBMCs.

Participant ages covered about 18 to 89 years across some 25 US areas. TCRdb's table, derived via immunoSEQ multiplex PCR, lists solely in-frame clones and lacks some. The data contain 330,000 or so clones, about 90% of them singletons. This CDR3 region has 14 residues. Germline V gene lookup returns CDR1 SEHNR and CDR2 FQNEAQ (reference sequence). After removal of 7 bases from V and 1 base from J, the junction contained 6 bases not matched to a gene. Sequencing input: PBMCs or T cells enriched from blood (not recorded which). This clonotype was obtained from a man aged 40-55 years in a cohort exposed to, infected with or recovered from COVID-19 (not recorded which). The rearrangement links TRBV7-9 to TRBJ2-5; 7 bases match TRBD2. This chain's CDR3 is CASIIAGLQETQYF. The CDR3 DNA reads as TGTGCCAGCATAATAGCGGGCCTCCAAGAGACCCAGTACTTC. Complete variable domain (other parts from reference TRBV7-9 and TRBJ2-5): DTGVSQNPRHKITKRGQNVTFRCDPISEHNRLYWYRQTLGQGPEFLTYFQNEAQLEKSRLLSDRFSAERPKGSFSTLEIQRTEQGDSAMYLCASIIAGLQETQYFGPGTRLLVL.